The 32 T cell receptor beta chains reported below all come from one sample, sequenced in a study of cytomegalovirus exposure and HLA in healthy donors. The PCR was carried out with 60 Vbeta primers and 13 Jbeta primers. Using immunoSEQ multiplex PCR, the repertoire was profiled, and TCRdb retains in-frame clones only, with some absent. The sample has some 98,000 clones; 55% to 75% are singletons. The sample comprised PBMCs. All receptors come from a middle-aged man in good health and CMV-seronegative.

V is TRBV5-1 and J is TRBJ2-7; no firm D call. This CDR3 contains 13 residues. Germline CDR1 and CDR2: SGHRS and YFSETQ. Between the trimmed V and J ends, which lost 0 bases and 2 bases, there was a span of 6 bases. DNA of the CDR3: TGCGCCAGCAGCTTGGACACAGCCTACGAGCAGTACTTC. Translating it yields CASSLDTAYEQYF. The whole variable domain, filled in from reference TRBV5-1 and TRBJ2-7, reads KAGVTQTPRYLIKTRGQQVTLSCSPISGHRSVSWYQQTPGQGLQFLFEYFSETQRNKGNFPGRFSGRQFSNSRSEMNVSTLELGDSALYLCASSLDTAYEQYFGPGTRLTVT.

This clone appeared once. The CDR3 DNA follows: TGTGCCATCAGTGAGTCGATTCTAAAACCCTACGAGCAGTACTTC. Protein product: CAISESILKPYEQYF. This chain links TRBV10-3 with TRBJ2-7; D gene ambiguous. This CDR3 region has 15 residues. The V gene lost 0 bases and the J gene lost 2 bases, with 11 bases spanning the gap. Germline assignment: CDR1 ENHRY and CDR2 SYGVKD.

This clone was counted only a few times. This rearrangement joins TRBV28 to TRBJ1-4; the D gene is possibly TRBD1 (5 bases). V lost 7 bases, J lost 5 bases, and 14 bases lay in between. Germline values: CDR1 MDHEN, CDR2 SYDVKM. The CDR3 runs to 14 residues. Here the CDR3 reads CASTLDRPNEKLFF. The CDR3 DNA follows: TGTGCCAGCACCCTAGACAGACCGAATGAAAAACTGTTTTTT.

This clone was observed once. The chain is built from TRBV7-9 and TRBJ1-1; D gene unclear. Trimming stripped 5 bases from V and 2 bases from J, with 6 bases between. Germline values: CDR1 SEHNR, CDR2 FQNEAQ (reference sequence). The CDR3 spans 12 residues. For the CDR3, the DNA is TGTGCCAGCAGCGTCACTAACACTGAAGCTTTCTTT. It encodes CASSVTNTEAFF.

This chain connects TRBV10-3 to TRBJ2-3, with TRBD2 identical over 13 bases. V lost 5 bases to trimming and J lost 2 bases; unmatched junction nucleotides: 10. Germline V gives CDR1 ENHRY, CDR2 SYGVKD. The CDR3 has 18 residues. CDR3 region: CAISKTGTSGVNTDTQYF. The DNA of the CDR3 is TGTGCCATCAGTAAGACCGGGACTAGCGGGGTGAACACAGATACGCAGTATTTT.

This clone was seen a few times. V and J are TRBV19 and TRBJ2-7; maybe TRBD1 (6 bases). The germline CDR1 and CDR2 sequences are LNHDA and SQIVND (reference sequence). The V end was cut by 11 bases, the J end by 6 bases, with 20 bases between. The CDR3 covers 13 residues. The DNA for the CDR3 is TGTGCCCCCCCACCGGGACACGTGTGCGAGCAGTACTTC. It yields the protein CAPPPGHVCEQYF.

The chain recombines TRBV7-2 with TRBJ2-3, with TRBD2 matching 7 bases. Germline V gene lookup returns CDR1 SGHTA and CDR2 FQGNSA. V gave up 5 bases and J gave up 6 bases; unmatched junction bases: 2. The CDR3 is 12 residues long. CDR3 in DNA: TGTGCCAGCAGCAGCGGGGCCGATACGCAGTATTTT. Its translation is CASSSGADTQYF.

The chain links TRBV6-5 to TRBJ2-3, with D possibly being TRBD1 (6 bases). Trimming shortened V by 6 bases and J by 8 bases, and 15 bases separated the two germline ends. The CDR3 covers 13 residues. Germline V gene data show CDR1 as MNHEY and CDR2 as SVGAGI. The CDR3 reads CASRRTAPGTQYF. The CDR3 region has the DNA TGTGCCAGCAGACGGACAGCCCCCGGTACGCAGTATTTT.

This clone was counted between two and nine times. The CDR3 bases are TGTGCCAGCAGCCCCCGCGGCTCCTATAATTCACCCCTCCACTTT. This gives the protein CASSPRGSYNSPLHF. The chain employs TRBV9 and TRBJ1-6; no definite D call. The germline V and J ends were trimmed by 4 bases and 0 bases, with 8 bases remaining between them. Germline V gene sequence: CDR1 SGDLS, CDR2 YYNGEE. The CDR3 consists of 15 residues.

V is TRBV27 and J is TRBJ1-6; D remains unclear. CDR1 is MNHEY, CDR2 SMNVEV, per germline (reference sequence). The CDR3 is made up of 13 amino acids. V was trimmed by 7 bases and J by 5 bases, leaving 9 bases between them. In DNA, the CDR3 is TGTGCCAGCACACGGGGAGATAATTCACCCCTCCACTTT. The encoded protein is CASTRGDNSPLHF.

The chain links TRBV7-2 to TRBJ2-1; 11 bases align to TRBD2. This CDR3 is 18 amino acids long. V shed 6 bases and J 0 bases; nucleotides not matched to a gene: 10. Germline assignment: CDR1 SGHTA and CDR2 FQGNSA. CDR3 DNA sequence: TGTGCCAGCAGGGGTGGGACTAGCGGATTGGCCTCCTACAATGAGCAGTTCTTC. Translation gives CASRGGTSGLASYNEQFF.

The chain couples TRBV5-5 to TRBJ1-3; D may be TRBD1 (5 bases). CDR3 length: 15 residues. V gave up 0 bases and J gave up 0 bases, with 7 bases separating them. Germline CDR1 is SGHKS and CDR2 is YYEKEE (reference sequence). As DNA, the CDR3 is TGTGCCAGCAGCTTGGTGGACATCTCTGGAAACACCATATATTTT. It encodes CASSLVDISGNTIYF.

The CDR3, as DNA: TGTGCCAGCAGTTATTTAGCGGGAGGGTTAAACAATGAGCAGTTCTTC. It codes for CASSYLAGGLNNEQFF. The chain recombines TRBV2 with TRBJ2-1, with TRBD2 matching over 11 bases. The CDR3 has 16 amino acids. From germline, CDR1 is SNHLY and CDR2 FYNNEI. Trimming took 5 bases from V and 5 from J; bases not matched to a gene: 8.

V gene TRBV7-9 combines with J gene TRBJ2-2, with TRBD1 as a possible D gene (7 bases). Germline values: CDR1 SEHNR, CDR2 FQNEAQ (reference sequence). This CDR3 has 14 amino acids. V was cut by 4 bases and J by 9 bases, with 15 bases left in between. The CDR3 region is CASSWGDSRRELFF. Written as DNA, the CDR3 is TGTGCCAGCAGCTGGGGGGACAGCCGAAGGGAGCTGTTTTTT. Looking up the rest from reference TRBV7-9 and TRBJ2-2 gives the full variable domain: DTGVSQNPRHKITKRGQNVTFRCDPISEHNRLYWYRQTLGQGPEFLTYFQNEAQLEKSRLLSDRFSAERPKGSFSTLEIQRTEQGDSAMYLCASSWGDSRRELFFGEGSRLTVL.

This chain links TRBV19 with TRBJ2-1; tentative D call: TRBD2 (6 bases). CDR1 LNHDA and CDR2 SQIVND come from the germline V gene (reference sequence). V shed 10 bases and J shed 3 bases, with 13 bases lying between them. There are 13 residues in the CDR3. The CDR3 loop is CATLAESYNEQFF. The CDR3 nucleotides read TGTGCCACGTTAGCGGAGAGCTACAATGAGCAGTTCTTC.

The chain joins TRBV4-2 to TRBJ2-5; the match to TRBD2 covers 9 bases. The J call may not be correct, given that the DNA end is closer to TRBJ2-7. Germline lookup yields CDR1 LGHNA and CDR2 YNFKEQ. The CDR3 is made up of 18 amino acids. The CDR3 reads CASSPLVLASGAIYEQYF. The DNA of the CDR3 is TGTGCCAGCAGCCCGCTCGTGTTGGCTAGCGGGGCTATCTACGAGCAGTACTTC.

The rearrangement uses TRBV9 and TRBJ2-2, with D possibly being TRBD2 (7 bases). The length of the CDR3 is 16 residues. The germline V gene has CDR1 SGDLS and CDR2 YYNGEE. V was pared by 0 bases and J by 3 bases, with 12 bases between. CDR3 in amino acids: CASSVDGGGYTGELFF. DNA for the CDR3: TGTGCCAGCAGCGTAGATGGCGGGGGCTACACCGGGGAGCTGTTTTTT.

The rearrangement links TRBV29-1 to TRBJ2-7, with 9 nucleotides matching TRBD2. V lost 3 bases, J lost 4 bases, and 19 bases stayed unmatched. Germline assignment: CDR1 SQVTM and CDR2 ANQGSEA. The CDR3 is 18 amino acids. The CDR3 loop reads CSVEGAGGAGTSLYEQYF. The DNA for the CDR3 is TGCAGCGTTGAGGGGGCTGGGGGGGCCGGGACTAGCCTTTACGAGCAGTACTTC.

This clone occurred a few times. The J gene is TRBJ2-5, the V gene TRBV7-9, with D possibly matching TRBD2 (6 bases). Trimming removed 1 base at V and 5 bases at J, with 11 bases between. This CDR3 contains 14 residues. CDR1 and CDR2 from the germline V gene are SEHNR and FQNEAQ (reference sequence). The CDR3, as DNA: TGTGCCAGCAGCTTAGGTGGAGGGTCCGAGACCCAGTACTTC. The encoded protein is CASSLGGGSETQYF.

V gene TRBV19 combines with J gene TRBJ2-7; TRBD1 aligns across 7 bases. Unmatched junction bases numbered 8, after V lost 2 bases and J lost 4 bases. Per germline, CDR1 LNHDA and CDR2 SQIVND (reference sequence). The CDR3 consists of 15 residues. In DNA, the CDR3 is TGTGCCAGTAGTATAACAGGGGAAAGAGGGTACGAGCAGTACTTC. It specifies CASSITGERGYEQYF.

V usage is TRBV27 and J usage is TRBJ1-1; 8 bases align to TRBD1. The trim removed 4 bases at V and 6 bases at J, leaving 1 base unmatched. The CDR3 has 12 residues. CDR1 is MNHEY and CDR2 is SMNVEV in the germline V gene (reference sequence). The CDR3 protein is CASSSGGAEAFF. DNA of the CDR3: TGTGCCAGCAGTTCAGGGGGCGCTGAAGCTTTCTTT.

On this clone itself: Germline is not matched at one junction end, which may reflect a read error. V gene TRBV5-4 combines with J gene TRBJ1-2; tentatively, D is TRBD1 (6 bases). The CDR3 runs to 16 residues. From germline, CDR1 is SGHNT and CDR2 YYREEE (reference sequence). The CDR3 here is CASSLSSRFRETGSHF. The CDR3, as DNA: TGTGCCAGCAGCTTGAGTTCGAGGTTCCGCGAGACAGGATCCCACTTC.

The chain uses TRBV28 and TRBJ2-1; 7 bases align to TRBD2. The germline V gene encodes CDR1 MDHEN and CDR2 SYDVKM. CDR3 size: 15 residues. V was clipped by 6 bases and J by 0 bases; unmatched bases: 5. CDR3 amino acids: CASSRGGSSYNEQFF. The CDR3 DNA reads TGTGCCAGCAGCCGAGGCGGGAGCTCCTACAATGAGCAGTTCTTC.

The chain has TRBV4-1 and TRBJ2-4; 10 positions agree with TRBD2. Trimming removed 3 bases from V and 7 bases from J; junction bases left unmatched: 6. In germline, CDR1 is MGHRA, CDR2 YSYEKL. The CDR3 is made up of 15 amino acids. The CDR3 loop reads CASSHTSGVMNIQYF. The CDR3 coding sequence is TGCGCCAGCAGCCACACTAGCGGGGTGATGAACATTCAGTACTTC.

V gene TRBV11-2 combines with J gene TRBJ1-3; D is unclear. The germline V and J ends were trimmed by 4 bases and 4 bases, with 17 bases remaining between them. This CDR3 has 16 amino acids. The germline CDR1 and CDR2 sequences are SGHAT and FQNNGV. The CDR3 DNA reads as TGTGCCAGCAGCTCACTGACACCTTTTGGGGGAAACACCATATATTTT. It yields the protein CASSSLTPFGGNTIYF.

This clone was recorded once. The chain links TRBV15 to TRBJ1-1; TRBD1 aligns across 7 bases. Germline CDR1 LNHNV, CDR2 YYDKDF (reference sequence). The V and J ends lost 0 bases and 7 bases, in that order; junction bases with no gene match: 8. The CDR3 spans 15 residues. CDR3 nucleotide sequence: TGTGCCACCAGCAGAGAAACAGGGGTAGTCGGTGAAGCTTTCTTT. It encodes CATSRETGVVGEAFF.

The chain joins TRBV29-1 to TRBJ2-6; TRBD1 matches at 7 bases. Germline V gene data show CDR1 as SQVTM and CDR2 as ANQGSEA. The J segment lost 3 bases and the V segment lost 3 bases, leaving 11 bases of the junction unmatched. CDR3 size: 17 residues. The CDR3 reads CSVDIWDRSLGANVLTF. DNA for the CDR3: TGCAGCGTTGATATCTGGGACAGATCTCTTGGGGCCAACGTCCTGACTTTC.

This clone was detected once. The chain couples TRBV6-1 to TRBJ2-7, with TRBD1 identical over 9 bases. Per the germline V gene, CDR1 is MNHNS and CDR2 is SASEGT. The CDR3 contains 14 residues. The CDR3 loop reads CVSDPGQGFYEQYF. In DNA form, the CDR3 reads TGTGTCAGTGACCCGGGACAGGGATTTTACGAGCAGTACTTC.

The genes are TRBV18 and TRBJ2-7; 8 bases are a match to TRBD1. The ends lost 4 bases at V and 5 bases at J; junction bases unmatched: 4. Looked up from germline, CDR1 is KGHSH and CDR2 is LQKENI. The length of the CDR3 is 13 residues. Here the CDR3 reads CASSLLTGDEQYF. The CDR3 DNA follows: TGTGCCAGCTCACTCTTGACAGGGGACGAGCAGTACTTC.

The gene calls are TRBV5-4 and TRBJ2-3; TRBD2 is a possible D gene (5 bases). The germline CDR1 and CDR2 sequences are SGHNT and YYREEE (reference sequence). The CDR3 spans 13 residues. The V and J ends lost 4 bases and 7 bases respectively, with 13 bases between them. CDR3 protein: CASSIDPGNTQYF. CDR3 sequence (DNA): TGTGCCAGCAGCATAGACCCGGGGAATACGCAGTATTTT. Using reference TRBV5-4 and TRBJ2-3 for the parts outside the CDR3, the full variable domain is ETGVTQSPTHLIKTRGQQVTLRCSSQSGHNTVSWYQQALGQGPQFIFQYYREEENGRGNFPPRFSGLQFPNYSSELNVNALELDDSALYLCASSIDPGNTQYFGPGTRLTVL.

CDR3 sequence: CASSSGVSQPQHF. CDR3 bases: TGTGCCAGTAGTTCCGGGGTGAGTCAGCCCCAGCATTTT. The rearrangement links TRBV19 to TRBJ1-5; D uncertain. The germline gives CDR1 LNHDA, CDR2 SQIVND (reference sequence). This CDR3 contains 13 residues. Trimming took off 5 bases at V and 6 bases at J, with 11 bases between the two ends.

This clone was counted once. This rearrangement joins TRBV10-3 to TRBJ1-1; possible D gene TRBD1, 5 bases. This CDR3 is built from 13 residues. CDR1 ENHRY and CDR2 SYGVKD come from the germline V gene. V lost 6 bases, J lost 6 bases, and 14 bases lay in between. The CDR3 spells CAISRGESSEAFF. The CDR3 coding sequence is TGTGCCATCAGCCGGGGGGAGAGTTCTGAAGCTTTCTTT.